The TCR beta chain described here comes from a study of shared clonotypes between healthy human individuals. Worth noting for this clone: Its antigen remains unidentified.

CDR3 size: 15 residues. V was cut by 2 bases and J by 7 bases, with 15 bases left in between. CDR1 and CDR2 (germline): MNHEY, SMNVEV (reference sequence). Sequencing was performed with immunoSEQ multiplex PCR; in TCRdb, only in-frame clones are kept and a portion is missing. Of about 550,000 clones detected, around 95% appear once; the ten largest clones hold roughly 0.1%. Study outcomes and limitations: Investigators expected sequencing depth to affect clonotype sharing among donors.

The naive CD8 subset, CD45RO-negative cells positively selected for CCR7, excluded terminally differentiated effector memory CD45RA+ cells. V and J are TRBV27 and TRBJ2-1; possibly TRBD2 for D (6 bases). The sequenced sample consisted of naive CD8+ T cells sorted from blood. This sequence was found in a woman aged 25 to 39 in good health. The CDR3, as DNA: TGTGCCAGCAGTTTAGAGGCGGGAAGGGTGAATGAGCAGTTCTTC. Amino acids: CASSLEAGRVNEQFF.